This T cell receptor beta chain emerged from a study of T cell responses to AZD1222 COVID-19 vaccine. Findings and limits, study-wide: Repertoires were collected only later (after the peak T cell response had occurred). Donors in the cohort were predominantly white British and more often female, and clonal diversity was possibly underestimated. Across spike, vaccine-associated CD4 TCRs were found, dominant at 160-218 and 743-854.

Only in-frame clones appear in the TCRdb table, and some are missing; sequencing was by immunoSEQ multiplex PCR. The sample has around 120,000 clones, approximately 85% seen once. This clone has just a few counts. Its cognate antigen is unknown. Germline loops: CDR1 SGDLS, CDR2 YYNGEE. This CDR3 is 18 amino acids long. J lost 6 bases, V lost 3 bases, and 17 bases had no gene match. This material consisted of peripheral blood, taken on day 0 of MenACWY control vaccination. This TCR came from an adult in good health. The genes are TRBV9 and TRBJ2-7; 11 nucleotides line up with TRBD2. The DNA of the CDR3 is TGTGCCAGCAGCGCCGTAGCGGGAGGGCCTGGGAGCTCACCCGAGCAGTACTTC. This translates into CASSAVAGGPGSSPEQYF.